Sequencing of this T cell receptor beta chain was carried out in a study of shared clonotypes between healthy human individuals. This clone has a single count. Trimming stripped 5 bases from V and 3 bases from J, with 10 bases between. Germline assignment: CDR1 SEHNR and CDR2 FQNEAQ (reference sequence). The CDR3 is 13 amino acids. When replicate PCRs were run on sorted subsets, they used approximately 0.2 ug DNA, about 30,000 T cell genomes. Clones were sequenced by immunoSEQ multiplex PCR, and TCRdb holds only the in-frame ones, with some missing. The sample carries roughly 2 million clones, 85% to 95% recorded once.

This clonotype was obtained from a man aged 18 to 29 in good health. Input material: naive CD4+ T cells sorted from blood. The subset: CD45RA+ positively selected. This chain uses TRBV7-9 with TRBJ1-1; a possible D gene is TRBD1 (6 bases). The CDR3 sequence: CASSPKGDTEAFF. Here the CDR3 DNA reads TGTGCCAGCAGCCCTAAGGGGGACACTGAAGCTTTCTTT.